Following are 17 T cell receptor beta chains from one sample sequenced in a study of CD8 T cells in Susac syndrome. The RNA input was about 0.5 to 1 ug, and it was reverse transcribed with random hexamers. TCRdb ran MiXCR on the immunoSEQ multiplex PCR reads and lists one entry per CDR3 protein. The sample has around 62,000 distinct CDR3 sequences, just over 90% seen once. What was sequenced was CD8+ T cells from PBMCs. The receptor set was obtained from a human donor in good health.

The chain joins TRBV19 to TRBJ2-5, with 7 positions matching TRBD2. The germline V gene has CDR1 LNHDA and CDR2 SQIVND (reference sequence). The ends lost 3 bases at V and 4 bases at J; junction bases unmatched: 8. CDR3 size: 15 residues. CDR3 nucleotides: TGTGCCAGTAGTATCGGGGAGGGCTTCGGAGAGACCCAGTACTTC. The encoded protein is CASSIGEGFGETQYF.

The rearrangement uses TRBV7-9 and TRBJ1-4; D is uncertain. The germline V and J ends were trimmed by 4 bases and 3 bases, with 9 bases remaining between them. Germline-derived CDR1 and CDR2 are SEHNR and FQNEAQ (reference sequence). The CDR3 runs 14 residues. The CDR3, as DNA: TGTGCCAGCAGCTCCTGGGCTGCTAATGAAAAACTGTTTTTT. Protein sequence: CASSSWAANEKLFF. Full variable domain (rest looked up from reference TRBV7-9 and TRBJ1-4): DTGVSQNPRHKITKRGQNVTFRCDPISEHNRLYWYRQTLGQGPEFLTYFQNEAQLEKSRLLSDRFSAERPKGSFSTLEIQRTEQGDSAMYLCASSSWAANEKLFFGSGTQLSVL.

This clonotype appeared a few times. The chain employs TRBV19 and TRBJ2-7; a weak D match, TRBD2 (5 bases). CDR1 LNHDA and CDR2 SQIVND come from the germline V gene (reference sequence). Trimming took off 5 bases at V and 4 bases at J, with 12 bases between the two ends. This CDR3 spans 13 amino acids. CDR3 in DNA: TGTGCCAGTAGTCCCTCGACGGGATACGAGCAGTACTTC. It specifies CASSPSTGYEQYF. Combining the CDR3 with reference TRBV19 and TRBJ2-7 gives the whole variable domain DGGITQSPKYLFRKEGQNVTLSCEQNLNHDAMYWYRQDPGQGLRLIYYSQIVNDFQKGDIAEGYSVSREKKESFPLTVTSAQKNPTAFYLCASSPSTGYEQYFGPGTRLTVT.

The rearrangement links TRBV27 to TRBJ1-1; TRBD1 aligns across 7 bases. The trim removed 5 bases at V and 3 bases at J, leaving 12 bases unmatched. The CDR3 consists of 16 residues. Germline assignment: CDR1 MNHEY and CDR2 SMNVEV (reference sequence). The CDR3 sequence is CASSPSTGEWDTEAFF. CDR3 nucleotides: TGTGCCAGCAGTCCCTCAACAGGGGAATGGGACACTGAAGCTTTCTTT.

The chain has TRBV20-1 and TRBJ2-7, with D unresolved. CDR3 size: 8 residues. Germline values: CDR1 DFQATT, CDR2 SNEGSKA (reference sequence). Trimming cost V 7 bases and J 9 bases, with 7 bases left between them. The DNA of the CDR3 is TGCAGTGTACCCGGGCAGTACTTC. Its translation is CSVPGQYF.

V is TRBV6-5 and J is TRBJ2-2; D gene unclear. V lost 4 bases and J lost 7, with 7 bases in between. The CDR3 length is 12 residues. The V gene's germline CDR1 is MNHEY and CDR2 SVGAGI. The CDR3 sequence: CASSLIGGELFF. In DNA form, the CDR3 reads TGTGCCAGCAGTTTGATCGGCGGGGAGCTGTTTTTT.

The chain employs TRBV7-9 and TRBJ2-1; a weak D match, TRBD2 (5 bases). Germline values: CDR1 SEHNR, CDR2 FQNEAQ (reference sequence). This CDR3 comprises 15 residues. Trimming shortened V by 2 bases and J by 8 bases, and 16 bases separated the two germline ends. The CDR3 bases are TGTGCCAGCAGCTTAAGCGGCCCCCCGGACGATGAGCAGTTCTTC. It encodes CASSLSGPPDDEQFF.

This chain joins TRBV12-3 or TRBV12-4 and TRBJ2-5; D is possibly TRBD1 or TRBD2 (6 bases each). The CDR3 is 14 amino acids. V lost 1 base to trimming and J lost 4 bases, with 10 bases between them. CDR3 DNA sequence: TGTGCCAGCAGTTTAGGGGGGGCTATAGAGACCCAGTACTTC. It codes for CASSLGGAIETQYF.

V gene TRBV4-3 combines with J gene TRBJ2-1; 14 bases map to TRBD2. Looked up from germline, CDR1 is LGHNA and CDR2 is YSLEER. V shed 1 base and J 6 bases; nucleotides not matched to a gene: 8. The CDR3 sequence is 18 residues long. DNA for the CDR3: TGCGCCAGCAGCCAAGGAAGGGTGGGGACTAGCGGGGGCAATGAGCAGTTCTTC. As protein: CASSQGRVGTSGGNEQFF.

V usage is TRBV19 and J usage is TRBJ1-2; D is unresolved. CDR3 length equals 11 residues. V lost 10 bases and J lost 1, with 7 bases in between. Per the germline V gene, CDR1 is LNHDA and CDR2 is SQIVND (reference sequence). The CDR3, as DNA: TGTGCCACCGCGTTTAACTATGGCTACACCTTC. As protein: CATAFNYGYTF.

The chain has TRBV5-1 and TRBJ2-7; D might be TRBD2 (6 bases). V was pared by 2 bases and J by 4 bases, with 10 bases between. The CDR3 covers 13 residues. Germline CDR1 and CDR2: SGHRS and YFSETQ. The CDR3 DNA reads TGCGCCAGCAGCTTCGGCCTAGCGTACGAGCAGTACTTC. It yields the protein CASSFGLAYEQYF.

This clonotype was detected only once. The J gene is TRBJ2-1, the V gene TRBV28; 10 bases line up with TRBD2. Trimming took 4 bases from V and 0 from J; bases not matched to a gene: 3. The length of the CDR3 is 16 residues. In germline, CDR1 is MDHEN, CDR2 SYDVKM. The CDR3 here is CASSSSGGSSYNEQFF. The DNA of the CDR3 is TGTGCCAGCAGTTCTAGCGGGGGAAGCTCCTACAATGAGCAGTTCTTC.

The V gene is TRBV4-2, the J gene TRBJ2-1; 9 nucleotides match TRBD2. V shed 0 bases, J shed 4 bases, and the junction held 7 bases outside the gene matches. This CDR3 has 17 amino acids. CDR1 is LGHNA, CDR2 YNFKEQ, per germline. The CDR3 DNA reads TGTGCCAGCAGCCAAGACGGGGAACTAGCGGGTTACAATGAGCAGTTCTTC. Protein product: CASSQDGELAGYNEQFF.

DNA of the CDR3: TGTGCCAGCAGCCCCAGTGGGGTTGTAGCTTTCTTT. Translated, it gives CASSPSGVVAFF. The chain couples TRBV3-1 to TRBJ1-1; D is undetermined. Looked up from germline, CDR1 is LGHDT and CDR2 is YNNKEL (reference sequence). Trimming removed 4 bases at V and 10 bases at J, with 13 bases between. CDR3 length: 12 amino acids.

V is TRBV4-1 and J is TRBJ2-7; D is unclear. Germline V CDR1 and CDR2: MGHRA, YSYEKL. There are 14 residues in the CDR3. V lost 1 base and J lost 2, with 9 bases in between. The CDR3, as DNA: TGCGCCAGCAGCCAAGTCGCCACGGCCTACGAGCAGTACTTC. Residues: CASSQVATAYEQYF.

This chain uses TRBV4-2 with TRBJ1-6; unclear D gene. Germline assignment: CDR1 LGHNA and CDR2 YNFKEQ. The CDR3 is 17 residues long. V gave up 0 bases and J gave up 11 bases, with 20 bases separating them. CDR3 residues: CASSQDGAVELKAPLHF. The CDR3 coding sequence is TGTGCCAGCAGCCAAGATGGAGCGGTCGAACTCAAGGCACCCCTCCACTTT.

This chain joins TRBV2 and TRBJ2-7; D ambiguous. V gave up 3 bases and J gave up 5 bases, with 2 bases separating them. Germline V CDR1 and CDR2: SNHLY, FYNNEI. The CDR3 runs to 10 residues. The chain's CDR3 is CASSENEQYF. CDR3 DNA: TGTGCCAGCAGTGAGAACGAGCAGTACTTC.